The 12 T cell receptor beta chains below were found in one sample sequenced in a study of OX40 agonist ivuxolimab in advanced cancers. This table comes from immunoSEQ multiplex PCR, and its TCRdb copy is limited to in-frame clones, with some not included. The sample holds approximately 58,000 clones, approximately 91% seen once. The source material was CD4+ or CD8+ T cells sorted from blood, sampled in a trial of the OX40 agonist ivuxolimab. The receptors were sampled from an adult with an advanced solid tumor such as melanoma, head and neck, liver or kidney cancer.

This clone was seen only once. The CDR3 DNA reads as TGTGCCAGCAGCACGGGACTAGCGGGAGTGGAGACCCAGTACTTC. Its protein product is CASSTGLAGVETQYF. This chain joins TRBV9 and TRBJ2-5; TRBD2 matches at 14 bases. With 4 bases clipped from V and 5 bases from J, the junction kept 4 bases outside the gene matches. CDR1 and CDR2 from the germline V gene are SGDLS and YYNGEE. The CDR3 runs 15 residues.

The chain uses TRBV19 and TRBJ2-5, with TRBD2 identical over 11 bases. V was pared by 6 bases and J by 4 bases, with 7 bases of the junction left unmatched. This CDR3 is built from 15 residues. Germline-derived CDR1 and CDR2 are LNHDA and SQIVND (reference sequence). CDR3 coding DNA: TGTGCCAGTAGCCTACTAGCGGGAGATATAGAGACCCAGTACTTC. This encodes CASSLLAGDIETQYF.

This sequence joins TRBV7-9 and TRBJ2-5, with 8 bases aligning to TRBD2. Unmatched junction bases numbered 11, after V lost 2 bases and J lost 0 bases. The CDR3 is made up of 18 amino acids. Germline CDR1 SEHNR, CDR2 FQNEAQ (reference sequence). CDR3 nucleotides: TGTGCCAGCAGCTTATCTTCTGAGGAGACTAGCGACCAAGAGACCCAGTACTTC. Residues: CASSLSSEETSDQETQYF.

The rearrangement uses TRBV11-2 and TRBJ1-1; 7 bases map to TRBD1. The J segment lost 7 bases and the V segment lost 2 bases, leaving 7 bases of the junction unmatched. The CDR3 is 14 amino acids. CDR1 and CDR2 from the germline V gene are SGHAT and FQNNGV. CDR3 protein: CASSLTGAQGEAFF. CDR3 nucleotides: TGTGCCAGCAGCTTAACAGGGGCCCAGGGTGAAGCTTTCTTT.

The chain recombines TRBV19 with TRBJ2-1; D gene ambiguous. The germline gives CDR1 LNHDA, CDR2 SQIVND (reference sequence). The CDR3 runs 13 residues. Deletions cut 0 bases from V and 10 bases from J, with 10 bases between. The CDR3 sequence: CASSIDSRGEQFF. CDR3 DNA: TGTGCCAGTAGTATAGACTCTCGCGGCGAGCAGTTCTTC.

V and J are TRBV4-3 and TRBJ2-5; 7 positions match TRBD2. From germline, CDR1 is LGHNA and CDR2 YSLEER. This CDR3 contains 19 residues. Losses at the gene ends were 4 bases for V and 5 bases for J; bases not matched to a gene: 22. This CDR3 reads CASSLPRKAGTYPRETQYF. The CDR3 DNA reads TGCGCCAGCAGCCTCCCCCGAAAAGCGGGAACCTACCCGCGGGAGACCCAGTACTTC.

The CDR3 protein is CASSLPEIYEQYF. DNA of the CDR3: TGTGCCAGCAGCTTACCAGAAATCTACGAGCAGTACTTC. The rearrangement joins TRBV11-2 to TRBJ2-7, with no clear D. V lost 2 bases, J lost 3 bases, and 8 bases lay in between. Germline values: CDR1 SGHAT, CDR2 FQNNGV. The length of the CDR3 is 13 residues.

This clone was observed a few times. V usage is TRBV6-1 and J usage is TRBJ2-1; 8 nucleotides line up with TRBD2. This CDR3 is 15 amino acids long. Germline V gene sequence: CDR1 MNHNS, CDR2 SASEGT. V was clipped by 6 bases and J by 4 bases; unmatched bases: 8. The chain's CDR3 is CASRITGTRYNEQFF. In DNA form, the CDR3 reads TGTGCCAGCAGGATAACCGGGACTAGATACAATGAGCAGTTCTTC.

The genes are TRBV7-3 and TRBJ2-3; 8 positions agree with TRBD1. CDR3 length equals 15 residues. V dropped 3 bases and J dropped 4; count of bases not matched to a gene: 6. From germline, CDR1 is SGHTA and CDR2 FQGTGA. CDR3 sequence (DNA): TGTGCCAGCAGCTTTGACAGGGGAAGGGCAGATACGCAGTATTTT. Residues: CASSFDRGRADTQYF.

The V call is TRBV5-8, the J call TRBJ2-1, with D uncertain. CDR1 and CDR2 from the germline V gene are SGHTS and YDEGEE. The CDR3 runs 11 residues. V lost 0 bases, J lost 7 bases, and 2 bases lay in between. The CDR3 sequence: CASSLGNEQFF. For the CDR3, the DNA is TGTGCCAGCAGCTTGGGTAATGAGCAGTTCTTC.

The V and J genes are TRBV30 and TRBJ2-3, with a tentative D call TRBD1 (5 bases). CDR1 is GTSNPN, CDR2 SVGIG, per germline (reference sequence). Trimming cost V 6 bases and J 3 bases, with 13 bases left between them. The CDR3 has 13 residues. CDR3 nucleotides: TGTGCCTGCAAAGTATCAGGGACAGATACGCAGTATTTT. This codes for CACKVSGTDTQYF.

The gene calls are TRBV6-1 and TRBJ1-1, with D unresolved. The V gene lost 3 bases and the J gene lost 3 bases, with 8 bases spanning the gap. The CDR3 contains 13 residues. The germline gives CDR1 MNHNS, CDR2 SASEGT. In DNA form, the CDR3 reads TGTGCCAGCAGTGACCGATGGGACACTGAAGCTTTCTTT. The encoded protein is CASSDRWDTEAFF.